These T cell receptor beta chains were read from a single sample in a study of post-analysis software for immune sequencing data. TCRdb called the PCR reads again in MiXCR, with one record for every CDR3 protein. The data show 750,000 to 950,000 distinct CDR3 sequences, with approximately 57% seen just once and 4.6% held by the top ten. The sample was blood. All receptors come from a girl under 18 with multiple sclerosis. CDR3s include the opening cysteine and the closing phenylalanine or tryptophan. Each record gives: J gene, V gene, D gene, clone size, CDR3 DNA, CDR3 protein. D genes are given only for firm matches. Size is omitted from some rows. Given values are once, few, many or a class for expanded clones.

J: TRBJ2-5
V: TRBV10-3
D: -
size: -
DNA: TGTGCCATCAGTGAGTCGAATTTTCAGCAAGAGACCCAGTACTTC
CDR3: CAISESNFQQETQYF

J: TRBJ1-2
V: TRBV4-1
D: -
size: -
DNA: TGCGCCAGCAGCCAAGGACAGCCTTCTAGCTATGGCTACACCTTC
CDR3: CASSQGQPSSYGYTF

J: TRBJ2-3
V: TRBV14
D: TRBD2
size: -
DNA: TGTGCCAGCAGCCAAAGGGAACTAGCGGGGGTGTATGACACTAGCACAGATACGCAGTATTTT
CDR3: CASSQRELAGVYDTSTDTQYF

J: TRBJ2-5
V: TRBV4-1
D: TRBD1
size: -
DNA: TGCGCCAGCAGCCACCCAGACAGGGGATGGGGAGAGACCCAGTACTTC
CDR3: CASSHPDRGWGETQYF

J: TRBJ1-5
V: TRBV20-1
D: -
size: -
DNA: TGCAGTGCTGGACGAATAGGTCAGCCCCAGCATTTT
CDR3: CSAGRIGQPQHF

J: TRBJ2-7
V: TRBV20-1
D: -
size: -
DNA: TGCAGTGCTAGACCCTCGGACTTCTTCTATGGCTACGAGCAGTACTTC
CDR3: CSARPSDFFYGYEQYF

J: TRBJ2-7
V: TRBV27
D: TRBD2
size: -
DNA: TGTGCCAGCAGTTTATCGACTAGCGGGAACGGCGAGCAGTACTTC
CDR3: CASSLSTSGNGEQYF

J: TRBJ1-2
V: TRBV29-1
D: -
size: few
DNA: TGCAGCGTTGACATTGGGTATGGCTACACCTTC
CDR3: CSVDIGYGYTF

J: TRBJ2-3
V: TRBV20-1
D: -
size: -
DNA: TGCAGTGCCCAACCCGGTTTCTCAGATACGCAGTATTTT
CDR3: CSAQPGFSDTQYF

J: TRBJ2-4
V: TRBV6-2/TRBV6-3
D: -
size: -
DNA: TGTGCCAGCAGTTACTACGGGAAGGACATTCAGTACTTC
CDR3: CASSYYGKDIQYF

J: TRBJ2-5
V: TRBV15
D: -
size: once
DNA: TGTGCCACCAGCACGCGCGGATCCTACGAGCGGTACTTC
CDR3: CATSTRGSYERYF

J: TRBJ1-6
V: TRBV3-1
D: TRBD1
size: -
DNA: TGTGCCAGCAGCCACTTAGGGGGCGTAAGCAATTCACCCCTCCACTTT
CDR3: CASSHLGGVSNSPLHF

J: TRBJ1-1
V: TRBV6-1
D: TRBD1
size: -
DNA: TGTGCCAGCAGTCCACTTCTAGGGCAGGGGGGACCTGAAGCTTTCTTT
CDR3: CASSPLLGQGGPEAFF